Shown below are 17 T cell receptor beta chains from a single sample sequenced in a study of graft-versus-host responses after intestinal transplantation. Graft tissue was processed to release intraepithelial and lamina propria lymphocytes. Produced via immunoSEQ multiplex PCR; TCRdb's table is partial and in-frame only. The sample consists of roughly 15,000 clones, around 77% of them appearing once. This sample comprised ileum tissue, obtained roughly 26 days after intestinal transplant. The receptors here all came from a human patient who received an intestinal transplant, so some T cells may come from the graft donor.

The rearrangement joins TRBV30 to TRBJ2-4; TRBD1 matches 7 bases. CDR3 length equals 14 residues. V was clipped by 0 bases and J by 1 base; unmatched bases: 0. The germline V gene encodes CDR1 GTSNPN and CDR2 SVGIG (reference sequence). As DNA, the CDR3 is TGTGCCTGGAGTGTGGACAGGGCCAAAAACATTCAGTACTTC. This sequence encodes CAWSVDRAKNIQYF.

The chain couples TRBV29-1 to TRBJ1-1, with D perhaps matching TRBD1 (5 bases). The length of the CDR3 is 13 residues. Trimming took 2 bases from V and 4 from J, leaving 11 bases between them. CDR1 is SQVTM and CDR2 is ANQGSEA in the germline V gene. The CDR3, as DNA: TGCAGCGTTGAAAGGCAGGGTATCACTGAAGCTTTCTTT. This gives the protein CSVERQGITEAFF.

The gene calls are TRBV29-1 and TRBJ2-2; D remains ambiguous. The CDR3 contains 13 residues. Germline CDR1 is SQVTM and CDR2 is ANQGSEA. The V and J ends lost 0 bases and 6 bases respectively, with 8 bases between them. The CDR3 DNA reads as TGCAGCGTTGAAGATCTGGGCGCCGGGGAGCTGTTTTTT. This translates into CSVEDLGAGELFF.

The rearrangement joins TRBV29-1 to TRBJ2-5; D might be TRBD2 (6 bases). This CDR3 is 12 amino acids long. V was cut by 8 bases and J by 5 bases, with 15 bases left in between. The germline CDR1 and CDR2 sequences are SQVTM and ANQGSEA. CDR3 protein: CSCLGGVETQYF. CDR3 sequence (DNA): TGCAGCTGCTTAGGAGGGGTTGAGACCCAGTACTTC. The variable domain in full, completed from reference TRBV29-1 and TRBJ2-5, reads SAVISQKPSRDICQRGTSLTIQCQVDSQVTMMFWYRQQPGQSLTLIATANQGSEATYESGFVIDKFPISRPNLTFSTLTVSNMSPEDSSIYLCSCLGGVETQYFGPGTRLLVL.

The chain links TRBV15 to TRBJ2-5; D is ambiguous. This CDR3 contains 16 residues. Germline V gives CDR1 LNHNV, CDR2 YYDKDF (reference sequence). V was clipped by 0 bases and J by 2 bases, with 13 bases between them. The CDR3 loop reads CATSRDRQAAQETQYF. The CDR3, as DNA: TGTGCCACCAGCAGAGACAGACAAGCCGCGCAAGAGACCCAGTACTTC.

The chain combines TRBV5-8 with TRBJ2-1, with 10 bases identical to TRBD2. The germline V gene encodes CDR1 SGHTS and CDR2 YDEGEE. With V trimmed by 2 bases and J by 3 bases, 2 bases remained unmatched. The CDR3 is 15 amino acids. CDR3 bases: TGTGCCAGCAGCTTCGGGACTAGCGACTACAATGAGCAGTTCTTC. Translated, it gives CASSFGTSDYNEQFF.

This clone came up a few times. The chain employs TRBV7-9 and TRBJ1-1; a weak D match, TRBD1 (6 bases). Trimming left V 1 base short and J 0 bases short, with 12 bases between. The CDR3 sequence is 16 residues long. From germline, CDR1 is SEHNR and CDR2 FQNEAQ (reference sequence). CDR3 nucleotide sequence: TGTGCCAGCAGCTTAGGGGACGGGGGGCTGAACACTGAAGCTTTCTTT. Protein product: CASSLGDGGLNTEAFF.

This clone is labeled as medium-sized (0.01 to 0.1%). V is TRBV5-1 and J is TRBJ1-4; tentatively, D is TRBD1 (5 bases). Germline CDR1 is SGHRS and CDR2 is YFSETQ. The CDR3 spans 14 residues. Trimming removed 4 bases from V and 8 bases from J, with 15 bases in between. The DNA of the CDR3 is TGCGCCAGCAGCCCCCCGGGGGAGGACGAAAAACTGTTTTTT. This translates into CASSPPGEDEKLFF.

This sequence joins TRBV5-1 and TRBJ1-1; 7 bases match TRBD1. V shed 4 bases, J shed 1 base, and the junction held 7 bases outside the gene matches. Germline CDR1 reads SGHRS; CDR2 reads YFSETQ. This CDR3 is built from 15 residues. CDR3 residues: CASSPLQGSNTEAFF. CDR3 DNA: TGCGCCAGCAGCCCCCTACAGGGGTCGAACACTGAAGCTTTCTTT.

This clone was seen a handful of times. The genes are TRBV7-9 and TRBJ2-1; TRBD1 aligns across 9 bases. The trim removed 5 bases at V and 3 bases at J, leaving 2 bases unmatched. This CDR3 has 14 residues. The germline gives CDR1 SEHNR, CDR2 FQNEAQ (reference sequence). CDR3 sequence (DNA): TGTGCCAGCAGCAGACAGGGGGACTACAATGAGCAGTTCTTC. Protein sequence: CASSRQGDYNEQFF. Based on the CDR3 plus reference TRBV7-9 and TRBJ2-1, the full variable domain is DTGVSQNPRHKITKRGQNVTFRCDPISEHNRLYWYRQTLGQGPEFLTYFQNEAQLEKSRLLSDRFSAERPKGSFSTLEIQRTEQGDSAMYLCASSRQGDYNEQFFGPGTRLTVL.

V is TRBV5-1 and J is TRBJ1-3; D is unclear. The germline CDR1 and CDR2 sequences are SGHRS and YFSETQ. Trimming left V 1 base short and J 0 bases short, with 5 bases between. This CDR3 comprises 14 residues. Here the CDR3 reads CASSLPSSGNTIYF. For the CDR3, the DNA is TGCGCCAGCAGCTTGCCTAGCTCTGGAAACACCATATATTTT.

For this clone: One end of the junction is discordant with germline, which a read error may explain. This sequence joins TRBV7-7 and TRBJ2-5, with D possibly TRBD1 on 6 matching bases. This CDR3 comprises 19 residues. CDR1 SSHAT and CDR2 FNYEAQ come from the germline V gene (reference sequence). The CDR3 coding sequence is TGTGCTAGCAGCTTATACCCCAGGGGTGGTAGGGGGAGTTTGGAGACCCAGTACTTC. Translation: CASSLYPRGGRGSLETQYF. Based on the CDR3 plus reference TRBV7-7 and TRBJ2-5, the full variable domain is GAGVSQSPRYKVTKRGQDVTLRCDPISSHATLYWYQQALGQGPEFLTYFNYEAQPDKSGLPSDRFSAERPEGSISTLTIQRTEQRDSAMYRCASSLYPRGGRGSLETQYFGPGTRLLVL.

CDR3 nucleotide sequence: TGCGCCAGCAGCCAAGATTTAAACCTAGCGGGGATGACTAGCACAGATACGCAGTATTTT. It yields the protein CASSQDLNLAGMTSTDTQYF. The chain carries TRBV4-3 and TRBJ2-3; the match to TRBD2 covers 9 bases. The V segment lost 0 bases and the J segment 0 bases; nucleotides outside the gene matches: 13. This CDR3 is 20 amino acids long. Germline V gene data show CDR1 as LGHNA and CDR2 as YSLEER.

The chain carries TRBV2 and TRBJ2-2; 13 nucleotides align to TRBD2. The V and J ends lost 7 bases and 6 bases, in that order; junction bases with no gene match: 5. Germline CDR1 and CDR2: SNHLY and FYNNEI. The CDR3 runs 15 residues. CDR3 nucleotides: TGTGCCAGCATCCGGACTAGCGGGGGCCCCGGGGAGCTGTTTTTT. It specifies CASIRTSGGPGELFF.

The rearrangement uses TRBV5-1 and TRBJ1-2; 9 nucleotides align to TRBD1. The germline V gene encodes CDR1 SGHRS and CDR2 YFSETQ. The CDR3 is 17 amino acids. V was pared by 3 bases and J by 3 bases, with 12 bases of the junction left unmatched. CDR3 in DNA: TGCGCCAGCAGCTCAGGGACAGGGTACCCTTTAGACTATGGCTACACCTTC. It is translated as CASSSGTGYPLDYGYTF. The full variable domain, rest sourced from reference TRBV5-1 and TRBJ1-2, is KAGVTQTPRYLIKTRGQQVTLSCSPISGHRSVSWYQQTPGQGLQFLFEYFSETQRNKGNFPGRFSGRQFSNSRSEMNVSTLELGDSALYLCASSSGTGYPLDYGYTFGSGTRLTVV.

This chain uses TRBV2 with TRBJ1-6, with 7 bases identical to TRBD1. V was pared by 6 bases and J by 5 bases, with 4 bases of the junction left unmatched. CDR1 and CDR2 from the germline V gene are SNHLY and FYNNEI. The CDR3 spans 14 residues. CDR3 region: CASRPGTDNSPLHF. In nucleotides, the CDR3 is TGTGCCAGCAGACCCGGGACAGATAATTCACCCCTCCACTTT.

The chain carries TRBV6-6 and TRBJ1-2; 9 bases fit TRBD1. This CDR3 has 14 amino acids. The V and J ends lost 5 bases and 6 bases, in that order; junction bases with no gene match: 7. CDR1 and CDR2 (germline): MNHNY, SVGAGI (reference sequence). CDR3 nucleotide sequence: TGTGCCAGCAGTACGCGGACAGGGGAGAATGGCTACACCTTC. Residues: CASSTRTGENGYTF.